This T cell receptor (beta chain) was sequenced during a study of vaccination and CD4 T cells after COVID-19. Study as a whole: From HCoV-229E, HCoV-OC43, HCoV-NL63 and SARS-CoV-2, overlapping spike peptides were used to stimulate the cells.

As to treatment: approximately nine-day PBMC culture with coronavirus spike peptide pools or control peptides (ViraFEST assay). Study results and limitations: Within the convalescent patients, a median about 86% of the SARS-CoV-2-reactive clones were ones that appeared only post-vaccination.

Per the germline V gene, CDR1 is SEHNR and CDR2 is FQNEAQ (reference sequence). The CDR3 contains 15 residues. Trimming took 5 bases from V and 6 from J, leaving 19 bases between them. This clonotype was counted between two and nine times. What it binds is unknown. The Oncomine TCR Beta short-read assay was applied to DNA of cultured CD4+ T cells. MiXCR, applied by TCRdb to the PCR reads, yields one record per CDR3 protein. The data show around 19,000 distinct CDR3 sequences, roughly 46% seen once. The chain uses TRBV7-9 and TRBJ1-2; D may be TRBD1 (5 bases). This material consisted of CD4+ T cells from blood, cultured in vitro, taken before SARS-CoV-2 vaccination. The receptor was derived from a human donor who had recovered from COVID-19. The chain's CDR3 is CASSPRAITLHGYTF. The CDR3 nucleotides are TGTGCCAGCAGCCCCAGGGCTATTACACTCCATGGCTACACCTTC.